This entry lists 32 T cell receptor beta chains sequenced from one sample in a study of beta chain features in type 1 diabetes. Findings and caveats of the study: There was a moderate but significant shortening of TCRB CDR3s in all four CD4+ subsets of Type 1 diabetes patients.

Every bit of the isolated RNA underwent reverse transcription, so sequencing read expressed TCRB transcripts. The method was immunoSEQ multiplex PCR; TCRdb's version includes in-frame clones alone and lacks a portion of them. The profile shows under 850,000 clones, about an eighth of them singletons. Their target antigens are unknown. Material for sequencing was naive CD4+ T cells from blood. These receptors were collected from a man aged 18 to 29 with type 1 diabetes.

The gene calls are TRBV15 and TRBJ1-5, with D unresolved. Germline assignment: CDR1 LNHNV and CDR2 YYDKDF (reference sequence). V was cut by 0 bases and J by 5 bases, with 20 bases left in between. There are 18 residues in the CDR3. The CDR3 sequence is CATSRDHSFGVTYQPQHF. The CDR3 DNA sequence: TGTGCCACCAGCAGAGATCATTCTTTTGGGGTTACCTATCAGCCCCAGCATTTT.

This clone was seen more than once but under ten times. The same CDR3 also results from other DNA sequences found in this sample. The CDR3 coding sequence is TGTGCCATCAGTGAGCTGGGGGGCCTGAACACTGAAGCTTTCTTT. Translation gives CAISELGGLNTEAFF. The chain recombines TRBV10-3 with TRBJ1-1; D is perhaps TRBD1 (6 bases). The CDR3 runs 15 residues. Germline assignment: CDR1 ENHRY and CDR2 SYGVKD. V shed 2 bases and J shed 0 bases, with 10 bases lying between them.

This clone was seen more than once but under ten times. The V gene is TRBV6-5, the J gene TRBJ1-5; TRBD1 matches 8 bases. The CDR3 has 15 residues. CDR1 is MNHEY, CDR2 SVGAGI, per germline. V shed 6 bases, J shed 7 bases, and the junction held 11 bases outside the gene matches. This chain's CDR3 is CASRAGTGGKQPQHF. The CDR3 nucleotides are TGTGCCAGCAGGGCGGGGACAGGTGGTAAGCAGCCCCAGCATTTT.

The chain uses TRBV6-1 and TRBJ1-5, with D possibly matching TRBD1 (5 bases). Trimming removed 3 bases from V and 6 bases from J, with 12 bases in between. This CDR3 is built from 14 residues. Per the germline V gene, CDR1 is MNHNS and CDR2 is SASEGT. The CDR3 DNA reads TGTGCCAGCAGTGAGTCAGGGCCCGGTCAGCCCCAGCATTTT. Translated, it gives CASSESGPGQPQHF.

This clone was counted a few times. The chain employs TRBV5-1 and TRBJ2-4; D is undetermined. V was pared by 0 bases and J by 5 bases, with 9 bases between. The CDR3 covers 14 residues. CDR1 SGHRS and CDR2 YFSETQ come from the germline V gene. The CDR3: CASSLEAAENIQYF. In DNA, the CDR3 is TGCGCCAGCAGCTTGGAGGCGGCAGAAAACATTCAGTACTTC.

This chain's CDR3 is CASSVGQPNNSPLHF. The CDR3 coding sequence is TGTGCCAGCAGCGTCGGGCAGCCCAATAATTCACCCCTCCACTTT. This chain uses TRBV9 with TRBJ1-6, with unresolved D. Germline assignment: CDR1 SGDLS and CDR2 YYNGEE. V was cut by 2 bases and J by 5 bases, with 11 bases left in between. The CDR3 sequence is 15 residues long.

This clone was counted only a few times. This chain links TRBV30 with TRBJ2-1; D is uncertain. The V end lost 2 bases, the J end lost 6 bases, and 8 bases lay between the germline ends. Germline V CDR1 and CDR2: GTSNPN, SVGIG (reference sequence). CDR3 length equals 12 residues. The CDR3 sequence: CAWSRVTNEQFF. For the CDR3, the DNA is TGTGCCTGGAGTCGAGTCACCAATGAGCAGTTCTTC.

This clone was recorded a few times. The rearrangement joins TRBV5-1 to TRBJ2-1; D gene unclear. Between the trimmed V and J ends, which lost 7 bases and 0 bases, there was a span of 8 bases. The CDR3 totals 13 residues. Germline lookup yields CDR1 SGHRS and CDR2 YFSETQ. DNA for the CDR3: TGCGCCAGCTACCAGAGCTCCTACAATGAGCAGTTCTTC. Translating gives CASYQSSYNEQFF.

V and J are TRBV10-3 and TRBJ2-1, with a possible D match to TRBD2 (5 bases). Looked up from germline, CDR1 is ENHRY and CDR2 is SYGVKD. This CDR3 contains 13 residues. The V and J ends lost 6 bases and 8 bases respectively, with 14 bases between them. CDR3: CAISPGDMDEQFF. The CDR3 region has the DNA TGTGCCATCAGCCCCGGGGATATGGATGAGCAGTTCTTC.

This clone has a handful of counts. The chain couples TRBV6-5 to TRBJ2-2; tentatively, D is TRBD2 (5 bases). The germline V gene has CDR1 MNHEY and CDR2 SVGAGI. Trimming shortened V by 10 bases and J by 7 bases, and 16 bases separated the two germline ends. This CDR3 is 13 amino acids long. The CDR3 protein is CAIRGPGLGELFF. CDR3 in DNA: TGTGCCATACGCGGGCCGGGCCTCGGGGAGCTGTTTTTT.

This clone was seen a few times. V and J are TRBV11-3 and TRBJ2-1; 9 nucleotides match TRBD2. Germline V lookup: CDR1 SGHNT, CDR2 YENEEA. The CDR3 contains 14 residues. The V gene end was trimmed by 1 base and the J gene end by 5 bases; junction bases not matched to a gene: 0. The CDR3 DNA reads TGTGCCAGCAGCTTAGGACTAGCGGACAATGAGCAGTTCTTC. Residues: CASSLGLADNEQFF.

This clone was observed a handful of times. The chain uses TRBV5-4 and TRBJ1-1; weak D call: TRBD1 (6 bases). The CDR3 has 15 residues. The V end lost 0 bases, the J end lost 0 bases, and 9 bases lay between the germline ends. Germline loops: CDR1 SGHNT, CDR2 YYREEE (reference sequence). The CDR3 nucleotides read TGTGCCAGCAGCTTGGACGGACAGTTGAACACTGAAGCTTTCTTT. This sequence encodes CASSLDGQLNTEAFF.

This clone was counted only a few times. This sequence joins TRBV6-5 and TRBJ1-1; D is ambiguous. This CDR3 region has 12 residues. Trimming removed 2 bases at V and 11 bases at J, with 12 bases between. Germline V gene lookup returns CDR1 MNHEY and CDR2 SVGAGI. CDR3 in amino acids: CASSYEGLRAFF. The CDR3 nucleotides are TGTGCCAGCAGTTACGAAGGGTTGCGGGCTTTCTTT.

This clone was observed a handful of times. Other DNA sequences in the same sample also yield this CDR3. This rearrangement joins TRBV7-2 to TRBJ2-1; TRBD2 is a possible D gene (5 bases). The germline V gene has CDR1 SGHTA and CDR2 FQGNSA. The CDR3 sequence is 14 residues long. V was shortened by 0 bases and J by 4 bases, with 7 bases between the two germline ends. For the CDR3, the DNA is TGTGCCAGCAGCTTAGCCAGGACTTACAATGAGCAGTTCTTC. Residues: CASSLARTYNEQFF.

The V and J genes are TRBV10-3 and TRBJ1-1, with D perhaps TRBD1 (6 bases). Per germline, CDR1 ENHRY and CDR2 SYGVKD. The CDR3 loop spans 13 amino acids. The ends were cut back, 9 bases at V and 1 base at J, with 12 bases in the middle. The CDR3 nucleotides are TGTGCCATGTCGGACAGTAGGAACACTGAAGCTTTCTTT. This codes for CAMSDSRNTEAFF.

This clone was seen a few times. The chain carries TRBV27 and TRBJ2-7; perhaps TRBD2 as D (5 bases). V dropped 2 bases and J dropped 3 bases, with 14 bases sitting between them. Germline CDR1 and CDR2: MNHEY and SMNVEV (reference sequence). The CDR3 runs 15 residues. The CDR3 DNA reads as TGTGCCAGCAGTTTAGAAGGGCGGGTAAGCTACGAGCAGTACTTC. This sequence encodes CASSLEGRVSYEQYF.

The V call is TRBV18, the J call TRBJ1-2, with TRBD1 as a possible D gene (5 bases). CDR3 length equals 15 residues. CDR1 and CDR2 (germline): KGHSH, LQKENI. Trimming took off 2 bases at V and 0 bases at J, with 10 bases between the two ends. The CDR3 spells CASSPAGPSNYGYTF. The CDR3 nucleotides read TGTGCCAGCTCACCAGCGGGACCTTCTAACTATGGCTACACCTTC.

The chain uses TRBV5-6 and TRBJ1-2; D gene ambiguous. This CDR3 comprises 14 residues. V was trimmed by 2 bases and J by 0 bases, leaving 8 bases between them. Per germline, CDR1 SGHDT and CDR2 YYEEEE. The CDR3 region is CASSFAGANYGYTF. CDR3 sequence (DNA): TGTGCCAGCAGCTTTGCGGGAGCTAACTATGGCTACACCTTC.

The table lists this clone with a few counts. The rearrangement joins TRBV4-2 to TRBJ2-1, with TRBD2 matching over 11 bases. Germline V gene lookup returns CDR1 LGHNA and CDR2 YNFKEQ. The CDR3 spans 14 residues. The V and J ends lost 5 bases and 5 bases, in that order; junction bases with no gene match: 2. This CDR3 reads CASSSLAGDNEQFF. The CDR3 DNA reads as TGTGCCAGCAGCTCACTAGCGGGGGACAATGAGCAGTTCTTC.

V and J are TRBV2 and TRBJ1-2, with D uncertain. This CDR3 has 13 amino acids. Between the trimmed V and J ends, which lost 2 bases and 7 bases, there was a span of 11 bases. Germline CDR1 SNHLY, CDR2 FYNNEI. The CDR3 loop is CASSESPAAGYTF. CDR3 DNA sequence: TGTGCCAGCAGTGAATCCCCAGCCGCTGGCTACACCTTC. Combining the CDR3 with reference TRBV2 and TRBJ1-2 gives the whole variable domain EPEVTQTPSHQVTQMGQEVILRCVPISNHLYFYWYRQILGQKVEFLVSFYNNEISEKSEIFDDQFSVERPDGSNFTLKIRSTKLEDSAMYFCASSESPAAGYTFGSGTRLTVV.

This sequence joins TRBV29-1 and TRBJ1-2; no definite D call. Germline CDR1 reads SQVTM; CDR2 reads ANQGSEA. V was clipped by 3 bases and J by 1 base, with 12 bases between them. The CDR3 loop spans 14 amino acids. This CDR3 reads CSVESGLGNYGYTF. As DNA, the CDR3 is TGCAGCGTTGAGTCGGGTTTGGGTAACTATGGCTACACCTTC.

The V call is TRBV7-9, the J call TRBJ1-1; D is perhaps TRBD1 (6 bases). The germline CDR1 and CDR2 sequences are SEHNR and FQNEAQ (reference sequence). V was trimmed by 6 bases and J by 1 base, leaving 12 bases between them. The CDR3 length is 14 residues. The chain's CDR3 is CASSSRGQNTEAFF. The CDR3 DNA reads as TGTGCCAGCAGTTCCCGGGGACAGAACACTGAAGCTTTCTTT.

The chain links TRBV7-9 to TRBJ2-5; 9 nucleotides align to TRBD1. CDR1 and CDR2 (germline): SEHNR, FQNEAQ (reference sequence). The CDR3 is 16 residues long. J was trimmed by 9 bases and V by 5 bases; bases with no gene match: 16. The DNA of the CDR3 is TGTGCCAGCAGCAGTTACAGGGGGCAGGGGCTAATGGCCCAGTACTTC. Its translation: CASSSYRGQGLMAQYF.

The gene calls are TRBV29-1 and TRBJ1-1; the D is unclear. CDR3 size: 15 residues. CDR1 and CDR2 (germline): SQVTM, ANQGSEA. With 3 bases removed from V and 0 bases from J, the gap between germline ends came to 14 bases. CDR3 nucleotides: TGCAGCGTTGATTCCAGACTTACTATGAACACTGAAGCTTTCTTT. Protein product: CSVDSRLTMNTEAFF.

About this clone itself: This same CDR3 is encoded by further DNA sequences in the sample. The gene calls are TRBV7-2 and TRBJ2-7; no definite D call. The V end lost 4 bases, the J end lost 4 bases, and 5 bases lay between the germline ends. Germline CDR1 reads SGHTA; CDR2 reads FQGNSA. The CDR3 extends over 11 amino acids. This CDR3 is CASSSAYEQYF. CDR3 DNA: TGTGCCAGCAGCTCGGCGTACGAGCAGTACTTC.

J is TRBJ2-1 and V is TRBV7-2, with D tentatively TRBD1 (5 bases). The CDR3 is made up of 15 amino acids. The germline gives CDR1 SGHTA, CDR2 FQGNSA. The ends were cut back, 5 bases at V and 0 bases at J, with 11 bases in the middle. As DNA, the CDR3 is TGTGCCAGCAGCCCCCAGGGTAGCTCCTACAATGAGCAGTTCTTC. The encoded protein is CASSPQGSSYNEQFF.

This chain connects TRBV28 to TRBJ2-1; 11 bases are shared with TRBD1. Per the germline V gene, CDR1 is MDHEN and CDR2 is SYDVKM. The CDR3 is 14 amino acids. The trim removed 5 bases at V and 10 bases at J, leaving 7 bases unmatched. DNA for the CDR3: TGTGCCAGCAGTCCCGGGACAGGGGGAGGAGAGCAGTTCTTC. Translation gives CASSPGTGGGEQFF. The complete variable domain, with remaining parts taken from reference TRBV28 and TRBJ2-1, reads DVKVTQSSRYLVKRTGEKVFLECVQDMDHENMFWYRQDPGLGLRLIYFSYDVKMKEKGDIPEGYSVSREKKERFSLILESASTNQTSMYLCASSPGTGGGEQFFGPGTRLTVL.

The table lists this clone with a few counts. This chain links TRBV29-1 with TRBJ1-2, with a weak D call TRBD1 (5 bases). Looked up from germline, CDR1 is SQVTM and CDR2 is ANQGSEA. This CDR3 has 11 residues. The V and J ends lost 4 bases and 3 bases respectively, with 6 bases between them. The DNA for the CDR3 is TGCAGCGTTGCGGGGGACTATGGCTACACCTTC. It yields the protein CSVAGDYGYTF.

The sample holds a few counts of this clone. The chain joins TRBV7-6 to TRBJ1-6; D is unresolved. CDR3 length: 13 amino acids. Germline V lookup: CDR1 SGHVS, CDR2 FNYEAQ. V shed 2 bases and J shed 5 bases, with 4 bases lying between them. The CDR3 protein is CASSLWDNSPLHF. For the CDR3, the DNA is TGTGCCAGCAGCTTATGGGATAATTCACCCCTCCACTTT.

V and J are TRBV27 and TRBJ1-4, with D tentatively TRBD1 (5 bases). Germline CDR1 and CDR2: MNHEY and SMNVEV (reference sequence). V was shortened by 5 bases and J by 2 bases, with 9 bases between the two germline ends. This CDR3 comprises 14 residues. The chain's CDR3 is CASSPGWTNEKLFF. DNA for the CDR3: TGTGCCAGCAGTCCAGGGTGGACTAATGAAAAACTGTTTTTT.

This clone was recorded a few times. Other DNA sequences within the sample encode an identical CDR3. The V gene is TRBV19, the J gene TRBJ2-1, with no clear D. Looked up from germline, CDR1 is LNHDA and CDR2 is SQIVND (reference sequence). Trimming took 3 bases from V and 1 from J, leaving 1 base between them. This CDR3 spans 12 amino acids. CDR3 coding DNA: TGTGCCAGTAGTATTTCCTACAATGAGCAGTTCTTC. Amino acid sequence: CASSISYNEQFF.

This clone was observed a handful of times. Within the sample, other DNA sequences also encode this same CDR3. The chain joins TRBV5-4 to TRBJ2-6; no clear D gene. Trimming shortened V by 0 bases and J by 3 bases, and 4 bases separated the two germline ends. The CDR3 loop spans 14 amino acids. Germline values: CDR1 SGHNT, CDR2 YYREEE (reference sequence). In DNA, the CDR3 is TGTGCCAGCAGCTTGGCAGGTGGGGCCAACGTCCTGACTTTC. Translation gives CASSLAGGANVLTF.